This record covers a single T cell receptor (beta chain). This entry is derived from a study of blood T cell repertoires in COVID-19. Under the authors' procedure: Reference gene primers were amplified, and this amplification served to estimate nucleated cell counts. Generated by immunoSEQ multiplex PCR, the TCRdb table keeps only in-frame clones and is missing some. From that table come the V and J calls and clone size; the DNA was used to work out D and trimming. The sample records some 200,000 clones, around 82% being singletons. Trimming stripped 3 bases from V and 4 bases from J, with 15 bases between. Germline V lookup: CDR1 SGHTA, CDR2 FQGTGA. The length of the CDR3 is 16 residues. Cohort 3 donors were reported recovered after two negative PCRs, clearance, or symptom resolution.

V and J are TRBV7-3 and TRBJ2-2; perhaps TRBD2 as D (5 bases). This TCR derives from a man aged 40-55 years who had recovered from COVID-19. Material for sequencing was PBMCs or T cells enriched from blood (not recorded which). Written as DNA, the CDR3 is TGTGCCAGCAGCTTCCGGCCTCTTGCGGGCACCGGGGAGCTGTTTTTT. This codes for CASSFRPLAGTGELFF.